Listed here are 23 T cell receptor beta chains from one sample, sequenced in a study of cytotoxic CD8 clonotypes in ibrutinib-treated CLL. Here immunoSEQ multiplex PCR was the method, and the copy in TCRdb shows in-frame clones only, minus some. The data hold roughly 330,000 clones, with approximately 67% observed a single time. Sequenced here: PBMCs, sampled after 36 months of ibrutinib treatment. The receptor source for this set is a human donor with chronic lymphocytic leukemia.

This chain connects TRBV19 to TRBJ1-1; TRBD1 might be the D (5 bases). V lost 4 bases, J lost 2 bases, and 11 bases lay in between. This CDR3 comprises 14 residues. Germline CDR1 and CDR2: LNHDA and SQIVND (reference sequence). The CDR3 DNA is TGTGCCAGTAGTACCGACAGACTTAACACTGAAGCTTTCTTT. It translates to CASSTDRLNTEAFF.

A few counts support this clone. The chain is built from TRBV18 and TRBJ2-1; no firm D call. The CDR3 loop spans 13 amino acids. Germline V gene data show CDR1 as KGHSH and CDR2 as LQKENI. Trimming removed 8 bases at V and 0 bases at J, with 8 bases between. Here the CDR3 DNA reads TGTGCCAGCGTCCAAAGCTCCTACAATGAGCAGTTCTTC. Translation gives CASVQSSYNEQFF. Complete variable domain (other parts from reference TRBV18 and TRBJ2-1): NAGVMQNPRHLVRRRGQEARLRCSPMKGHSHVYWYRQLPEEGLKFMVYLQKENIIDESGMPKERFSAEFPKEGPSILRIQQVVRGDSAAYFCASVQSSYNEQFFGPGTRLTVL.

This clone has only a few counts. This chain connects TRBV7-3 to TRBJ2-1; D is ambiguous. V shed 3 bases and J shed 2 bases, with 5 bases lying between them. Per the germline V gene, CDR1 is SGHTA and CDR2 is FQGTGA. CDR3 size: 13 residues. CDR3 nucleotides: TGTGCCAGCAGCTTCCGGCCCTACAATGAGCAGTTCTTC. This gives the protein CASSFRPYNEQFF. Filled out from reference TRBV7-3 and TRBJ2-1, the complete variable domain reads GAGVSQTPSNKVTEKGKYVELRCDPISGHTALYWYRQSLGQGPEFLIYFQGTGAADDSGLPNDRFFAVRPEGSVSTLKIQRTERGDSAVYLCASSFRPYNEQFFGPGTRLTVL.

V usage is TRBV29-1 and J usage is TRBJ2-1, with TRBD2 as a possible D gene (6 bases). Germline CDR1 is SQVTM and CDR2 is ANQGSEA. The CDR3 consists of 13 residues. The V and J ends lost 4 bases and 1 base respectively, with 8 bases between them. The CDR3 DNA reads TGCAGCGTTGCGGCGGGGTCCTACAATGAGCAGTTCTTC. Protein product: CSVAAGSYNEQFF.

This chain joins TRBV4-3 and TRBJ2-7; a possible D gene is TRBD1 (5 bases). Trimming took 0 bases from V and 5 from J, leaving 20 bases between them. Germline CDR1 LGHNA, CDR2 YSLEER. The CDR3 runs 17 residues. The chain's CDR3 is CASSQDLGVLGVDEQYF. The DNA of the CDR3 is TGCGCCAGCAGCCAAGATCTTGGCGTATTAGGGGTTGACGAGCAGTACTTC.

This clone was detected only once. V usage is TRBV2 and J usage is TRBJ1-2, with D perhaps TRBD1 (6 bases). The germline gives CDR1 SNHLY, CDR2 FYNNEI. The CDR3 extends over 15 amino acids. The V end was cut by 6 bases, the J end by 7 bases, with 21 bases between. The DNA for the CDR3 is TGTGCCAGCAGGAAGGAGACAGGCGTTGGGAGTGGCTACACCTTC. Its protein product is CASRKETGVGSGYTF.

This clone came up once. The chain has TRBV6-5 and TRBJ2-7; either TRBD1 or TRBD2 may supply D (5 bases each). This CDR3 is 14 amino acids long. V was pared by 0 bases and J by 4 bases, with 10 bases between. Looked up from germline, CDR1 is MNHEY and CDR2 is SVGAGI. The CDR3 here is CASSYSYGGYEQYF. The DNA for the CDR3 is TGTGCCAGCAGTTACTCGTATGGGGGTTACGAGCAGTACTTC.

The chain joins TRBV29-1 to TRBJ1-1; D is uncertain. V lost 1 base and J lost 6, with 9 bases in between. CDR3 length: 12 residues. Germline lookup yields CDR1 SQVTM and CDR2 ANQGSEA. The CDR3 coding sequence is TGCAGCGTTGAAGTGGGGAGGGCTGAAGCTTTCTTT. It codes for CSVEVGRAEAFF.

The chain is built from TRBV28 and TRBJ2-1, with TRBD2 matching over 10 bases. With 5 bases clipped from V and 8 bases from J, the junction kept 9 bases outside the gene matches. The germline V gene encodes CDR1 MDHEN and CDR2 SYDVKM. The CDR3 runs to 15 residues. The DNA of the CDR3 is TGTGCCAGCAGTCCCGGACTAGCGGTAAGGGATGAGCAGTTCTTC. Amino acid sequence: CASSPGLAVRDEQFF.

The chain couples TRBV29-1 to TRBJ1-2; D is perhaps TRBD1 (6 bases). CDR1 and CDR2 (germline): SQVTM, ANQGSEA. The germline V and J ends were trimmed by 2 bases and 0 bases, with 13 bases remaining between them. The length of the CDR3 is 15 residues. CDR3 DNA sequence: TGCAGCGTTGAAAGGCTGACAGGAACTAACTATGGCTACACCTTC. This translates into CSVERLTGTNYGYTF.

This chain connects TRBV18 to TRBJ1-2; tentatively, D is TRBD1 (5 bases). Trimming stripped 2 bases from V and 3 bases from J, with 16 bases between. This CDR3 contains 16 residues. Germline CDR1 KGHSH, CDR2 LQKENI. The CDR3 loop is CASSPARGANYYGYTF. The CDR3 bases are TGTGCCAGCTCACCAGCTCGAGGGGCGAACTACTATGGCTACACCTTC.

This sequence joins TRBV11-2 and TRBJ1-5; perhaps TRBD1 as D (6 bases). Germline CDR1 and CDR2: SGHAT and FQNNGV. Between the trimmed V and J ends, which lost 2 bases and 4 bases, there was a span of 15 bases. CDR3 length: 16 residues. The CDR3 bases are TGTGCCAGCAGCTTATTCCCAACAGGGCGTAATCAGCCCCAGCATTTT. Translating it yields CASSLFPTGRNQPQHF. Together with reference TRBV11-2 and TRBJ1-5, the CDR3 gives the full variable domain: EAGVAQSPRYKIIEKRQSVAFWCNPISGHATLYWYQQILGQGPKLLIQFQNNGVVDDSQLPKDRFSAERLKGVDSTLKIQPAKLEDSAVYLCASSLFPTGRNQPQHFGDGTRLSIL.

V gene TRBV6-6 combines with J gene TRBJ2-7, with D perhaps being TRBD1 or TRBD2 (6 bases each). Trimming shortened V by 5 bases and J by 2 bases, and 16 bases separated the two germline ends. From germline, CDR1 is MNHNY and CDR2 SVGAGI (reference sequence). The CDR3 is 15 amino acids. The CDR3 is CASSPGWGAAYEQYF. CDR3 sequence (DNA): TGTGCCAGCAGTCCCGGATGGGGGGCGGCCTACGAGCAGTACTTC.

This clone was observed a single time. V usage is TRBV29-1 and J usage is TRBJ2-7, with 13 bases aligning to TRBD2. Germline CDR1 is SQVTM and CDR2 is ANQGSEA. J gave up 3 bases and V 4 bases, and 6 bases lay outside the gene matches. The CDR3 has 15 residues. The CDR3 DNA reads TGCAGCGTTGGAGGGACTAGCGGGAATAGCTACGAGCAGTACTTC. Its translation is CSVGGTSGNSYEQYF.

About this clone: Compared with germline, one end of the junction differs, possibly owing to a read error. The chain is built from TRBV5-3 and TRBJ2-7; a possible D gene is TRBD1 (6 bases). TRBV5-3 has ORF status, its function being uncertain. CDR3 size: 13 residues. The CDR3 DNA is TGTGCCAGCAGCTTAGGACAGAACTACGAGCAGTACTTC. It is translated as CASSLGQNYEQYF.

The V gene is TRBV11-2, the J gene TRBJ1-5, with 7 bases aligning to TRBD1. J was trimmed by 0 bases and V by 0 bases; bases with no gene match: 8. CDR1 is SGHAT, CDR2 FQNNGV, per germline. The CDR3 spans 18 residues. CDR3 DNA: TGTGCCAGCAGCTTAGATCCAACAGGGGACTATAGCAATCAGCCCCAGCATTTT. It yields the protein CASSLDPTGDYSNQPQHF.

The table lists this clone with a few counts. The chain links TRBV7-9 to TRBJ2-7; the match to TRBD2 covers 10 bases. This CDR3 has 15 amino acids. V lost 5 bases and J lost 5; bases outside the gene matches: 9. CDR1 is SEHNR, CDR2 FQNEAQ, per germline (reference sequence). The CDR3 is CASSHGTSAENEQYF. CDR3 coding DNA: TGTGCCAGCAGCCACGGGACTAGCGCGGAAAACGAGCAGTACTTC.

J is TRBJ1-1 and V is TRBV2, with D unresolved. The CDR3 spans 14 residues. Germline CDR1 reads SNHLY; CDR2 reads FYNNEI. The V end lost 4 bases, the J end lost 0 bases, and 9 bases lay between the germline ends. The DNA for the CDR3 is TGTGCCAGCAGTGGACCCCGGGTGAACACTGAAGCTTTCTTT. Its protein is CASSGPRVNTEAFF.

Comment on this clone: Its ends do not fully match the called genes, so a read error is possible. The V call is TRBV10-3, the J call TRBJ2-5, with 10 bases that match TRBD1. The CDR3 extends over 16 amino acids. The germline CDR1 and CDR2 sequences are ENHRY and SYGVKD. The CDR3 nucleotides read TGTGCCAGCAGTCAATCGGGACAGGGGTTACAAGAGACCCAGTACTTC. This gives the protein CASSQSGQGLQETQYF.

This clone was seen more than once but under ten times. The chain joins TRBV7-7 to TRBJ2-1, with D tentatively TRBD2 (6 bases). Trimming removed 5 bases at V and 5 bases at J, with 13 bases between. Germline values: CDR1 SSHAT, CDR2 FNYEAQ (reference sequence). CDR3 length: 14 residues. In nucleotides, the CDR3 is TGTGCCAGCAGCGCGGGACTGCTAGACAATGAGCAGTTCTTC. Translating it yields CASSAGLLDNEQFF.

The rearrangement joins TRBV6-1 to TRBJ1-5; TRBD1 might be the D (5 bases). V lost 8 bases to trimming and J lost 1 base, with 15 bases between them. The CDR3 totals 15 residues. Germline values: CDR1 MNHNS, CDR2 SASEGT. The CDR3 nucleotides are TGTGCCAGCTCTCGACAGCCTATGAGCAATCAGCCCCAGCATTTT. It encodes CASSRQPMSNQPQHF.

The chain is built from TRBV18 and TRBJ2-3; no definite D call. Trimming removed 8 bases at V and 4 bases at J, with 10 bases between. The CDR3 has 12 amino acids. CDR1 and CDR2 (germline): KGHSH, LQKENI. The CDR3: CASLPESDTQYF. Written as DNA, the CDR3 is TGTGCCAGCCTCCCGGAGTCAGATACGCAGTATTTT.

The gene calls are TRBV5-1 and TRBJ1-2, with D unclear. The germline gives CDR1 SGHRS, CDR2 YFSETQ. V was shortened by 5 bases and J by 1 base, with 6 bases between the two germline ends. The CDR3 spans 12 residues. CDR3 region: CASRSDNYGYTF. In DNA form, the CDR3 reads TGCGCCAGCAGATCAGATAACTATGGCTACACCTTC.